What follows describes a single T cell receptor beta chain. Its antigen specificity is not known. No much larger clone is present one base from it, and per-base qualities are unavailable. Buffy coats from under 40 blood donors, supplied by the Finnish Red Cross blood service, were used as healthy controls. All TCR-sequenced material derived from peripheral blood: patient blood samples and healthy donor buffy coats. Peripheral blood mononuclear cells were isolated by Ficoll-Hypaque gradient centrifugation. Magnetic purification was used to isolate CD4+ cells from the buffy coats of the healthy controls. Genomic DNA was extracted using the Gentra Puregene Cell and Tissue kit, and a Qubit 2.0 fluorometer was used to quantify it. TCRbeta rearrangements were sequenced from genomic DNA using the immunoSEQ assay at survey resolution. In the paper's pipeline: In the TCR sequencing data, the lowest productive clonotype frequency that could be detected was 2.59 x 10-5. Only productive TCRbeta rearrangements, defined as complete and in-frame sequences, were included in the analyses. The clonality of each sample was calculated as Simpson clonality in the immunoSEQ Analyzer version 3.0. Based on frequency, clones were grouped as very rare, small, medium, large (1-20%) or hyperexpanded (>20%). Generation probabilities were estimated with OLGA 1.2.3, V-gene circos plots were made with VDJtools, specificities were looked up in VDJdb, and CDR3 motifs were identified with GLIPH. Sourced from immuneACCESS, this table was stored by TCRdb with only in-frame sequences that have V and J called. A share of the clones is absent; for the studies checked, an unresolved V gene accounts for under half, and the remainder has no known explanation. For V, J and clone size, that table is used; D and trimming come from the DNA. The sample table records 30,000 to 40,000 clones; 65% to 70% of these occur just once. The ten top clones hold about 3% of the sample.

As encoded in the germline V gene, CDR1 is SGHVS while CDR2 is FQNEAQ. The CDR3 holds 14 amino acids from the cysteine to the phenylalanine. The sequence is cut down to CDR3 DNA, 42 bases in frame from base 1. V was cut back by 1 base and J by 4 bases, leaving a gap of 10 bases between them. This entry comes from a study of STAT5B mutations in CD4+ large granular lymphocyte leukemia (dated by TCRdb to 2021 to 2024). As for the study more broadly: Among healthy controls, the CDR3 'QG' motif was associated with a particular HLA allele. Flow cytometry performed on FACSCanto II or FACSVerse showed that the purified fractions had more than 95% purity among lymphocytes. TCRbeta repertoires of CD4+ T-cell large granular lymphocyte leukemia patients were compared with those of healthy blood donors.

Study-level results and caveats: Main leukemic clonotypes were private to each patient, although 25% to 30% appeared at low frequency in other patients' non-leukemic repertoires. Compared with healthy CD4+ repertoires, CD4-sorted patient repertoires appeared more clonal, and this difference remained even after the putative leukemic clones were removed. Enrichment of TRBV06-family usage was observed among the top patient clones (8/27) relative to healthy controls (2/35). Data were not HLA-matched; higher clonality in CD4+ versus CD8+ T-LGLL could reflect the relatively small sample size.

Sequenced material: CD4+ T cells from blood buffy coats. This clonotype originated in a human donor in good health. In this chain, TRBV7-8 is recombined with TRBJ1-2, with TRBD1 perhaps the D gene, on 5 matching bases. The base sequence is TGTGCCAGCAGCTTAGTGGGCAGGGTCTATGGCTACACCTTC. Its protein product is CASSLVGRVYGYTF.